The clone carrying this T cell receptor (beta chain) was seen many times. Ophthalmopathy patients had Clinical Activity Score at least 3, NOSPECS grade at least 4, duration under 3 months. Based on clinical symptoms, serum thyroxine and TRAb, thyroid ultrasound and orbital computed tomography, diagnoses were reached. Extraction of PBMCs used under 13 ml of fresh peripheral blood. The data originate from a study of T cells in Graves' hyperthyroidism and ophthalmopathy. Germline V gene data show CDR1 as MDHEN and CDR2 as SYDVKM. With 8 bases removed from V and 4 bases from J, the gap between germline ends came to 17 bases. The CDR3 spans 14 residues. Amplified regions were TCR beta CDR3 sequences from RNA transcripts. With the HTBI primer set, the TCR CDR3 went through a first round of RT-PCR. From the multiplex PCR reads, TCRdb called clonotypes with MiXCR, one entry per CDR3 protein. The repertoire consists of around 610,000 distinct CDR3 sequences, with approximately 14% occurring once and the leading ten covering around 4%.

The chain is built from TRBV28 and TRBJ1-1; D unclear. Sequencing input: blood. This TCR came from a middle-aged woman with Graves' ophthalmopathy. The CDR3 sequence: CASHGPGEGTEAFF. CDR3 in DNA: TGTGCCAGCCATGGGCCGGGTGAGGGCACTGAAGCTTTCTTT.